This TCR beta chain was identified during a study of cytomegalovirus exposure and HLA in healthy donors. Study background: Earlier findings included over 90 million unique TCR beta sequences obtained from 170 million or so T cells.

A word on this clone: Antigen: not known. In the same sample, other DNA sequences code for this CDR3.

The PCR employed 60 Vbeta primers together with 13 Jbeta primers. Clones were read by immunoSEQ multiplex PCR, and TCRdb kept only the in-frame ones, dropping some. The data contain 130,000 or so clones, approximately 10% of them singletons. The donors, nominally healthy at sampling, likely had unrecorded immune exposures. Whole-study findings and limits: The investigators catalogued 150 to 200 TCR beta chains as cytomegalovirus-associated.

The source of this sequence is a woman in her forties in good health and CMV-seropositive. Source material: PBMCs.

CDR3 sequence (DNA): TGTGCCAGCAGCCTCCAGGGGAACACTGAAGCTTTCTTT. Encoded protein: CASSLQGNTEAFF. The genes are TRBV7-9 and TRBJ1-1; possible D gene TRBD1, 5 bases. CDR3 length equals 13 residues. Trimming stripped 5 bases from V and 1 base from J, with 8 bases between. Germline V gene sequence: CDR1 SEHNR, CDR2 FQNEAQ (reference sequence).